Included here is one TCR beta chain sequence, with context. Libraries were prepared by immunoSEQ multiplex PCR; TCRdb keeps only in-frame clonotypes and omits some of them. Among about 83,000 clones listed, more than 90% were seen once. This sample was included in a study of T cell changes during pregnancy in multiple sclerosis. Trimming at V came to 0 bases and at J to 6 bases, leaving 14 bases not matched to a gene. The CDR3 runs 17 residues. CDR1 is SQVTM, CDR2 ANQGSEA, per germline. The sequenced sample was peripheral blood, obtained in the second trimester of pregnancy. The sequence came from a female donor with multiple sclerosis, enrolled in a pregnancy study. The chain joins TRBV29-1 to TRBJ2-3, with TRBD1 matching 8 bases. The CDR3 protein is CSVEDPGRGLGMDTQYF. CDR3 bases: TGCAGCGTTGAAGATCCGGGCAGGGGGCTGGGTATGGATACGCAGTATTTT.